Shown below are 24 T cell receptor beta chains from a single sample sequenced in a study of blood T cell repertoires in COVID-19. Assay: immunoSEQ multiplex PCR; the TCRdb copy retains only in-frame clones and omits some. The repertoire holds about 140,000 clones, over 85% seen once, with 1.5% to 2% in the top ten. Sequencing used peripheral blood. The receptors were gathered from a human donor in a cohort sampled during active COVID-19.

This clone was detected only a few times. The chain is built from TRBV2 and TRBJ1-2, with D possibly TRBD1 on 5 matching bases. The CDR3 runs 12 residues. From germline, CDR1 is SNHLY and CDR2 FYNNEI. Trimming shortened V by 4 bases and J by 5 bases, and 8 bases separated the two germline ends. The CDR3 bases are TGTGCCAGCAGTGTCAGGGAATATGGCTACACCTTC. Protein: CASSVREYGYTF.

The genes are TRBV5-5 and TRBJ1-6, with 9 nucleotides matching TRBD1. CDR1 and CDR2 from the germline V gene are SGHKS and YYEKEE (reference sequence). The junction had 9 bases not matched to a gene; V was cut back by 4 bases and J by 7 bases. The CDR3 is 16 amino acids. In DNA form, the CDR3 reads TGTGCCAGCAGCAACCCGGGACAGGGTTTCAATTCACCCCTCCACTTT. Protein sequence: CASSNPGQGFNSPLHF.

CDR3 DNA sequence: TGTGCCAGCTCAAACACTGGGGCGGCGAACACTGAAGCTTTCTTT. Its translation is CASSNTGAANTEAFF. The rearrangement uses TRBV18 and TRBJ1-1; the D gene is possibly TRBD1 (5 bases). Germline V lookup: CDR1 KGHSH, CDR2 LQKENI. The CDR3 contains 15 residues. Deletions cut 5 bases from V and 1 base from J, with 14 bases between.

This clone has just a few counts. This chain links TRBV27 with TRBJ1-1; a possible D gene is TRBD1 (5 bases). Germline CDR1 reads MNHEY; CDR2 reads SMNVEV (reference sequence). V lost 5 bases and J 5 bases, leaving 12 bases between the germline ends. CDR3 size: 13 residues. The CDR3, as DNA: TGTGCCAGCAGTGCCTTGACAGAAACTGAAGCTTTCTTT. This sequence encodes CASSALTETEAFF.

The genes are TRBV7-9 and TRBJ2-3, with D perhaps matching TRBD1 (6 bases). Germline CDR1 is SEHNR and CDR2 is FQNEAQ (reference sequence). The CDR3 is 14 amino acids. The V gene lost 4 bases and the J gene lost 2 bases, with 10 bases spanning the gap. The CDR3 protein is CASSSGQTTDTQYF. The CDR3 DNA follows: TGTGCCAGCAGCTCCGGACAGACCACAGATACGCAGTATTTT.

J is TRBJ2-3 and V is TRBV19; D call uncertain. Germline V gene data show CDR1 as LNHDA and CDR2 as SQIVND (reference sequence). The CDR3 sequence is 14 residues long. The V end was cut by 1 base, the J end by 3 bases, with 8 bases between. CDR3 in amino acids: CASSIVAHTDTQYF. CDR3 nucleotides: TGTGCCAGTAGTATAGTTGCACATACAGATACGCAGTATTTT.

The chain combines TRBV5-1 with TRBJ2-1; 9 positions agree with TRBD2. Germline CDR1 and CDR2: SGHRS and YFSETQ. V gave up 4 bases and J gave up 4 bases; unmatched junction bases: 6. CDR3 length equals 15 residues. The CDR3 DNA reads TGCGCCAGCAGCGACGGTAGCGGGGGTTACAATGAGCAGTTCTTC. Residues: CASSDGSGGYNEQFF. Filled out from reference TRBV5-1 and TRBJ2-1, the complete variable domain reads KAGVTQTPRYLIKTRGQQVTLSCSPISGHRSVSWYQQTPGQGLQFLFEYFSETQRNKGNFPGRFSGRQFSNSRSEMNVSTLELGDSALYLCASSDGSGGYNEQFFGPGTRLTVL.

This clone showed up just a few times. The chain links TRBV18 to TRBJ2-3, with D perhaps matching TRBD2 (6 bases). The germline CDR1 and CDR2 sequences are KGHSH and LQKENI. The V end was cut by 0 bases, the J end by 6 bases, with 10 bases between. This CDR3 is built from 14 residues. This chain's CDR3 is CASSPPEGSDTQYF. The CDR3 nucleotides are TGTGCCAGCTCACCACCGGAGGGTTCCGATACGCAGTATTTT.

This chain uses TRBV24-1 with TRBJ1-2, with TRBD1 matching over 9 bases. The V and J ends lost 4 bases and 4 bases, in that order; junction bases with no gene match: 3. This CDR3 is 14 amino acids long. The V gene's germline CDR1 is KGHDR and CDR2 SFDVKD. The CDR3 sequence is CATSDRDRAYGYTF. In DNA, the CDR3 is TGTGCCACCAGTGACCGGGACAGGGCCTATGGCTACACCTTC.

This chain joins TRBV4-2 and TRBJ2-7; 9 bases are shared with TRBD1. CDR1 is LGHNA, CDR2 YNFKEQ, per germline. The CDR3 is 16 residues long. The V gene end was trimmed by 0 bases and the J gene end by 2 bases; junction bases not matched to a gene: 5. The CDR3 sequence: CASSQERGTGTYEQYF. In DNA form, the CDR3 reads TGTGCCAGCAGCCAAGAAAGGGGGACAGGGACCTACGAGCAGTACTTC.

This chain joins TRBV7-3 and TRBJ2-3; D not certain. Germline CDR1 and CDR2: SGHTA and FQGTGA. V gave up 3 bases and J gave up 6 bases, with 10 bases separating them. This CDR3 spans 13 amino acids. The CDR3 spells CASSFGSPDTQYF. The DNA of the CDR3 is TGTGCCAGCAGCTTTGGCTCCCCCGATACGCAGTATTTT.

This chain joins TRBV30 and TRBJ2-2; D is possibly TRBD2 (6 bases). This CDR3 is built from 16 residues. CDR1 is GTSNPN and CDR2 is SVGIG in the germline V gene (reference sequence). Trimming removed 3 bases at V and 0 bases at J, with 14 bases between. CDR3 in amino acids: CAWRGLSGANTGELFF. The CDR3 nucleotides read TGTGCCTGGAGAGGACTTTCGGGGGCGAACACCGGGGAGCTGTTTTTT.

The rearrangement joins TRBV4-3 to TRBJ1-2, with 8 bases lining up with TRBD1. With 1 base clipped from V and 4 bases from J, the junction kept 5 bases outside the gene matches. The CDR3 runs to 15 residues. Germline values: CDR1 LGHNA, CDR2 YSLEER. The CDR3 nucleotides read TGCGCCAGCAGCCAAGGACAGGGGCCCGGCTATGGCTACACCTTC. Encoded protein: CASSQGQGPGYGYTF.

The V gene is TRBV11-2, the J gene TRBJ2-7; tentative D call: TRBD2 (6 bases). This CDR3 region has 14 residues. The V gene lost 1 base and the J gene lost 7 bases, with 14 bases spanning the gap. Germline CDR1 reads SGHAT; CDR2 reads FQNNGV. The chain's CDR3 is CASSLGTGGSEQYF. CDR3 coding DNA: TGTGCCAGCAGCTTAGGTACTGGGGGGAGTGAGCAGTACTTC.

The sample holds a few counts of this clone. This same CDR3 is encoded by further DNA sequences in the sample. The chain recombines TRBV9 with TRBJ2-3; D not resolved. Trimming removed 0 bases from V and 0 bases from J, with 5 bases in between. The CDR3 runs 14 residues. Germline loops: CDR1 SGDLS, CDR2 YYNGEE. This chain's CDR3 is CASSVGGSTDTQYF. The DNA of the CDR3 is TGTGCCAGCAGCGTAGGTGGCAGCACAGATACGCAGTATTTT.

The rearrangement links TRBV7-9 to TRBJ2-3, with 11 bases identical to TRBD1. Germline CDR1 SEHNR, CDR2 FQNEAQ (reference sequence). The CDR3 extends over 16 amino acids. With V trimmed by 5 bases and J by 5 bases, 9 bases remained unmatched. The CDR3: CASSTAGQGALDTQYF. CDR3 coding DNA: TGTGCCAGCAGCACAGCCGGACAGGGGGCGTTAGATACGCAGTATTTT.

This chain links TRBV18 with TRBJ2-2, with 9 bases matching TRBD1. Trimming at V came to 4 bases and at J to 4 bases, leaving 7 bases not matched to a gene. CDR3 length: 16 residues. Germline V gene data show CDR1 as KGHSH and CDR2 as LQKENI. The CDR3: CASSQGTGSGTGELFF. DNA of the CDR3: TGTGCCAGCTCACAAGGGACAGGGAGTGGCACCGGGGAGCTGTTTTTT.

This chain uses TRBV9 with TRBJ2-2; 11 bases align to TRBD2. V was clipped by 2 bases and J by 1 base; unmatched bases: 7. The germline V gene has CDR1 SGDLS and CDR2 YYNGEE. The CDR3 has 18 residues. CDR3 sequence (DNA): TGTGCCAGCAGCGTCGTGACTAGCGGGGAATGGAACACCGGGGAGCTGTTTTTT. The encoded protein is CASSVVTSGEWNTGELFF.

This clone was recorded once. V is TRBV19 and J is TRBJ1-2; 9 bases agree with TRBD1. The V gene end was trimmed by 4 bases and the J gene end by 5 bases; junction bases not matched to a gene: 8. In germline, CDR1 is LNHDA, CDR2 SQIVND (reference sequence). The CDR3 has 15 amino acids. The CDR3 coding sequence is TGTGCCAGTAGTAGTATACGACAGGGGGGTTATGGCTACACCTTC. This translates into CASSSIRQGGYGYTF.

This rearrangement joins TRBV27 to TRBJ1-1; possibly TRBD1 for D (5 bases). This CDR3 has 13 amino acids. Trimming took 2 bases from V and 5 from J, leaving 9 bases between them. Germline CDR1 and CDR2: MNHEY and SMNVEV (reference sequence). The CDR3 protein is CASSLAGGTEAFF. In nucleotides, the CDR3 is TGTGCCAGCAGTTTAGCGGGGGGGACTGAAGCTTTCTTT.

V usage is TRBV4-1 and J usage is TRBJ1-1, with 8 bases identical to TRBD1. V was clipped by 4 bases and J by 3 bases; unmatched bases: 7. CDR1 is MGHRA and CDR2 is YSYEKL in the germline V gene. The CDR3 is 15 residues long. In nucleotides, the CDR3 is TGCGCCAGCAGCCCGAGGACAGGGAGGGACACTGAAGCTTTCTTT. As protein: CASSPRTGRDTEAFF.

The chain couples TRBV7-6 to TRBJ2-1, with 11 bases fitting TRBD2. Germline V gene data show CDR1 as SGHVS and CDR2 as FNYEAQ. The J segment lost 0 bases and the V segment lost 5 bases, leaving 3 bases of the junction unmatched. This CDR3 has 16 residues. In nucleotides, the CDR3 is TGTGCCAGCAGCCTGACTAGCGGGGACTCCTACAATGAGCAGTTCTTC. This gives the protein CASSLTSGDSYNEQFF.

The V and J genes are TRBV30 and TRBJ1-2, with TRBD1 identical over 11 bases. With 0 bases clipped from V and 4 bases from J, the junction kept 4 bases outside the gene matches. The germline V gene has CDR1 GTSNPN and CDR2 SVGIG (reference sequence). This CDR3 has 15 residues. The CDR3 DNA reads TGTGCCTGGAGTGTCAGGGACAGGGGGGCCTATGGCTACACCTTC. This codes for CAWSVRDRGAYGYTF.

The chain links TRBV5-1 to TRBJ2-2; 7 bases line up with TRBD1. Germline V lookup: CDR1 SGHRS, CDR2 YFSETQ. The length of the CDR3 is 17 residues. Losses at the gene ends were 3 bases for V and 7 bases for J; bases not matched to a gene: 15. This CDR3 reads CASSSIPGTVSNGELFF. DNA of the CDR3: TGCGCCAGCAGCTCCATTCCCGGGACAGTTAGTAACGGGGAGCTGTTTTTT.